The present TCR beta chain was sequenced within a study of blood T cell repertoires in COVID-19. Study-level information: Sites across the United States, Italy and Spain contributed samples from acute and convalescent COVID-19.

This CDR3 is built from 15 residues. Germline assignment: CDR1 SGHNT and CDR2 YYREEE (reference sequence). V shed 4 bases and J shed 0 bases, with 13 bases lying between them. Using immunoSEQ multiplex PCR, the repertoire was profiled, and TCRdb retains in-frame clones only, with some absent. Of over 250,000 clones detected, about 89% appear once; the ten largest clones hold roughly 2.1%. Sequencing input: peripheral blood. The V gene is TRBV5-4, the J gene TRBJ1-1; D is unclear. The receptor was derived from a man in his fifties with acute or convalescent COVID-19. The CDR3, as DNA: TGTGCCAGCAGCGCCGGAGGTGGGCTGAACACTGAAGCTTTCTTT. Its translation is CASSAGGGLNTEAFF.